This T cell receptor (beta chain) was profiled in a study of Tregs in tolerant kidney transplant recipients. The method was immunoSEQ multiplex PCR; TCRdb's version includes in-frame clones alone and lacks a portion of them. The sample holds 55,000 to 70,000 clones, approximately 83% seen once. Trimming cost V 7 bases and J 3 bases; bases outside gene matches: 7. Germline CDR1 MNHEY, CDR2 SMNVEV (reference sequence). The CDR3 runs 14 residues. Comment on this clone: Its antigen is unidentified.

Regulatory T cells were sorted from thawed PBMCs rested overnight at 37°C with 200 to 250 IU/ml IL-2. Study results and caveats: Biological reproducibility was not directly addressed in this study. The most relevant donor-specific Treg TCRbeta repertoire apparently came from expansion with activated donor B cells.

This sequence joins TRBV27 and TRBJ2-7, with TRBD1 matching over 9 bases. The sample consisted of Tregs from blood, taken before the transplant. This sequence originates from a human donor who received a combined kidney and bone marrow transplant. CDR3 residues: CASTPAGQGYEQYF. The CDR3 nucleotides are TGTGCCAGCACCCCTGCGGGACAGGGCTACGAGCAGTACTTC.